The 2 T cell receptor beta chains presented below share a single source sample, sequenced in a study of PD-1 blockade in classical Hodgkin lymphoma. As for time point: newly diagnosed, previously untreated cHL patient sample. Clones were read by immunoSEQ multiplex PCR, and TCRdb kept only the in-frame ones, dropping some. The sample contains about 30,000 clones, approximately 93% of which appear only once. Sequenced material: peripheral blood mononuclear cells (PBMCs). Receptor source: a human donor with classical Hodgkin lymphoma.

The rearrangement uses TRBV18 and TRBJ2-7; D remains ambiguous. The CDR3 is 12 amino acids. CDR1 KGHSH and CDR2 LQKENI come from the germline V gene. Trimming shortened V by 6 bases and J by 0 bases, and 6 bases separated the two germline ends. CDR3 sequence reads: CASSVVSYEQYF. The CDR3 region has the DNA TGTGCCAGCTCCGTCGTCTCCTACGAGCAGTACTTC.

V and J are TRBV2 and TRBJ1-5; D gene unclear. V dropped 7 bases and J dropped 11 bases, with 18 bases sitting between them. Looked up from germline, CDR1 is SNHLY and CDR2 is FYNNEI. This CDR3 is built from 13 residues. The CDR3 here is CASMGSPESAQHF. In DNA, the CDR3 is TGTGCCAGCATGGGCAGCCCCGAATCGGCCCAGCATTTT.